The present TCR beta chain was sequenced within a study of identical twins. In TCRdb, the 5' RACE reads were re-called with MiXCR into one record per CDR3 protein. The sample includes 450,000 or so distinct CDR3 sequences, 20% to 25% of them seen just once. This clonotype came up a few times. The CDR3 runs 14 residues. Per germline, CDR1 LNHNV and CDR2 YYDKDF (reference sequence). V lost 1 base to trimming and J lost 5 bases, with 12 bases between them. The sample also formed part of further work on T cells expressing NK-cell markers.

The receptor was derived from a woman aged 18-30 years in good health. The genes are TRBV15 and TRBJ2-7; TRBD1 is a possible D gene (5 bases). Sequenced input: CD4+ T cells sorted from blood. The CDR3 protein is CATSRVKGPDEQYF. CDR3 DNA: TGTGCCACCAGCAGAGTTAAGGGGCCGGACGAGCAGTACTTC.